These T cell receptor beta chains were read from a single sample in a study of T cell changes during pregnancy in multiple sclerosis. Here immunoSEQ multiplex PCR was the method, and the copy in TCRdb shows in-frame clones only, minus some. The sample holds around 45,000 clones, around 90% seen once. The specimen was CD4+ T cells from peripheral blood mononuclear cells, collected before pregnancy. These TCRs come from a female donor with multiple sclerosis, enrolled in a pregnancy study. The CDR3 runs from the conserved cysteine through the conserved F or W. Fields, in order: D gene, clone size, V gene, J gene, CDR3 DNA, CDR3 protein. A D gene is named only where the DNA matches it firmly. Not every row has a clone size; where given, it reads once, few, many or a size class.

TRBD1	.	TRBV6-5	TRBJ1-1	TGTGCCAGCAGTTACCGACAGGGAAGGACTGAAGCTTTCTTT	CASSYRQGRTEAFF
.	.	TRBV6-5	TRBJ2-3	TGTGCCAGCAGTTACTCGGCCAGCACAGATACGCAGTATTTT	CASSYSASTDTQYF
.	.	TRBV7-3	TRBJ1-5	TGTGCCAGCAGCTTAAAGCCCCAGATCCTTCAGGGCAATCAGCCCCAGCATTTT	CASSLKPQILQGNQPQHF
TRBD2	.	TRBV11-3	TRBJ2-1	TGTGCCAGCAGCTTAGGTCCAGCGGGGGGCAATGAGCAGTTCTTC	CASSLGPAGGNEQFF
TRBD1	.	TRBV5-6	TRBJ1-2	TGTGCCAGCAGCTTAATAGCCGGAAGGACAGGGGGAAACTATGGCTACACCTTC	CASSLIAGRTGGNYGYTF
.	.	TRBV19	TRBJ1-3	TGTGCCAGTAAACAGGCGAGCTCTGGAAACACCATATATTTT	CASKQASSGNTIYF
TRBD1	once	TRBV18	TRBJ2-6	TGTGCCAGCTCAAGGGGACAGGTCTCTGGGGCCAACGTCCTGACTTTC	CASSRGQVSGANVLTF
.	.	TRBV27	TRBJ1-2	TGTGCCAGCAGTAGACAGGATCTGCTCCCCTATGGCTACACCTTC	CASSRQDLLPYGYTF
.	once	TRBV2	TRBJ1-2	TGTGCCAGCAAGGCCCAGGGGAGAGACTATGGCTACACCTTC	CASKAQGRDYGYTF
TRBD1	.	TRBV5-5	TRBJ2-7	TGTGCCAGCAGCTCATACCGGGACAGCTACGAGCAGTACTTC	CASSSYRDSYEQYF
.	.	TRBV9	TRBJ1-3	TGTGCCAGCAGCGTAGTGGGGGGGACTGGAAACACCATATATTTT	CASSVVGGTGNTIYF
.	.	TRBV7-2	TRBJ2-3	TGTGCCAGCAGCCGGGACACCGCAGATACGCAGTATTTT	CASSRDTADTQYF
.	.	TRBV6-4	TRBJ2-3	TGTGCCAGCAGTGACGGGGCGACAGATACGCAGTATTTT	CASSDGATDTQYF
TRBD1	.	TRBV4-3	TRBJ1-2	TGCGCCAGCAGCCAAGGCGACAGGGATGGTCTTGGCTACACCTTC	CASSQGDRDGLGYTF
.	.	TRBV18	TRBJ1-1	TGTGCCAGCTCACAGTCCGAGGGTTTTACTGAAGCTTTCTTT	CASSQSEGFTEAFF
.	.	TRBV6-1	TRBJ1-1	TGTGCCAGCAGTGAGACAGAAATGAACACTGAAGCTTTCTTT	CASSETEMNTEAFF
TRBD2	once	TRBV12-5	TRBJ2-2	TGTGCTAGTGGTTTGGCCCGACTAGCGTCGAACACCGGGGAGCTGTTTTTT	CASGLARLASNTGELFF
.	.	TRBV5-6	TRBJ2-5	TGTGCCAGCAGCTCGTTGACAGGCTTGAGAGAGACCCAGTACTTC	CASSSLTGLRETQYF
TRBD1	once	TRBV6-4	TRBJ1-2	TGTGCCAGCAACCTCCGGGACAGGGGAGCCCTTGGCTACACCTTC	CASNLRDRGALGYTF
.	.	TRBV9	TRBJ2-2	TGTGCCAGCAGGAACACAGGGACCGACGGGGAGCTGTTTTTT	CASRNTGTDGELFF
TRBD1	.	TRBV19	TRBJ2-1	TGTGCCAGTAGTAGGCGACAGGGGCGGATATACAATGAGCAGTTCTTC	CASSRRQGRIYNEQFF
.	.	TRBV10-1	TRBJ1-3	TGCGCCAGCAGTGAGTCTGAGGACAGCTCTGGAAACACCATATATTTT	CASSESEDSSGNTIYF
.	.	TRBV6-1	TRBJ1-2	TGTGCCAGCAGGGCTTTTCAGGGCCCATATGGCTACACCTTC	CASRAFQGPYGYTF
.	.	TRBV5-6	TRBJ1-4	TGTGCCAGCAGCCAGAATTGGGAAAAACTGTTTTTT	CASSQNWEKLFF
.	once	TRBV5-8	TRBJ1-5	TGTGCCAGCAGCTTGGAGGGAGGCAGGCAGCCCCAGCATTTT	CASSLEGGRQPQHF
TRBD1	.	TRBV5-1	TRBJ2-3	TGCGCCAGCAGCTTGGGACAGGGGGCAGATACGCAGTATTTT	CASSLGQGADTQYF
.	once	TRBV10-3	TRBJ1-5	TGTGCCATCAGTGAGTTCGCAGGGGTGAATCAGCCCCAGCATTTT	CAISEFAGVNQPQHF
TRBD1	.	TRBV29-1	TRBJ2-7	TGCAGCGCGGGACAGTCCTACGAGCAGTACTTC	CSAGQSYEQYF
.	.	TRBV11-2	TRBJ1-3	TGTGCCAGCAGCTTACTAGCATTCTCTGGAAACACCATATATTTT	CASSLLAFSGNTIYF